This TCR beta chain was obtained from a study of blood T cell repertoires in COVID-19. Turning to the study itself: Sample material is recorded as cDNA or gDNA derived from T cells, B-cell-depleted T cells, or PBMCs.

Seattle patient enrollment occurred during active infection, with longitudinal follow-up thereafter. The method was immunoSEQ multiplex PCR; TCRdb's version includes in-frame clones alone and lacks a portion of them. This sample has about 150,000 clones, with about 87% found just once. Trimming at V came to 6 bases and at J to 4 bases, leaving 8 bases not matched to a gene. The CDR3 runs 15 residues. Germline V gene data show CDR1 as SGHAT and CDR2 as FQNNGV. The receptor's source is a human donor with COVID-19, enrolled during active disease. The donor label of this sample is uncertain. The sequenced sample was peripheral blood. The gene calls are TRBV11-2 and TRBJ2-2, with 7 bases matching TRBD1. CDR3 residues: CASRRRQGSTGELFF. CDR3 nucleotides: TGTGCCAGCAGGCGGAGACAGGGATCCACCGGGGAGCTGTTTTTT.